This TCR beta chain was sequenced for a study of CD8 T cells in Susac syndrome. The CDR3 has 12 amino acids. In germline, CDR1 is SNHLY, CDR2 FYNNEI. V lost 0 bases to trimming and J lost 8 bases, with 5 bases between them. The authors reverse transcribed roughly 0.5 to 1 ug RNA with random hexamers. Via MiXCR, TCRdb re-called the immunoSEQ multiplex PCR reads, giving one row per CDR3 protein. The sample carries around 190,000 distinct CDR3 sequences, 85% to 95% recorded once. The TCR originated in a human donor with multiple sclerosis. The rearrangement links TRBV2 to TRBJ2-1; no clear D. Sequencing was carried out using CD8+ T cells from PBMCs. As DNA, the CDR3 is TGTGCCAGCAGTGAAGCTCTGGATGAGCAGTTCTTC. Amino acid sequence: CASSEALDEQFF.